The sequence of this T cell receptor beta chain was determined in a study of blood T cell dynamics during melanoma immunotherapy. For the study at large: Patients with metastatic melanoma got pembrolizumab or nivolumab-ipilimumab as first-line care. Findings and caveats of the study: The study could not tell melanoma-specific clones from general immune activation. Disease-control patients' PBMC repertoires became either more clonal or more diverse at W3.

Trimming took off 4 bases at V and 8 bases at J, with 12 bases between the two ends. The CDR3 has 14 amino acids. The germline V gene encodes CDR1 SNHLY and CDR2 FYNNEI. This table comes from immunoSEQ multiplex PCR, and its TCRdb copy is limited to in-frame clones, with some not included. The sample lists roughly 9,900 clones, 80% to 90% seen once, with 6.5% to 7% in the top ten. This clone was detected only a few times. Its antigen is still unknown. This sample includes further DNA sequences coding for the same CDR3. Time point: week 3, after first cycle of checkpoint inhibitor. Disease control meant complete response, partial response or stable disease at 12 weeks.

The material sequenced was blood, taken from a patient treated with checkpoint blockade. This clonotype was obtained from a human donor with melanoma. The V and J genes are TRBV2 and TRBJ1-6, with D possibly TRBD1 on 5 matching bases. The CDR3 nucleotides are TGTGCCAGCAGTGGAAGGGGAGGGTATTCACCCCTCCACTTT. It specifies CASSGRGGYSPLHF.